Listed here are 3 T cell receptor beta chains from one sample, sequenced in a study of T-cell memory formation after mild COVID-19. Using its own MiXCR run on the 5' RACE reads, TCRdb lists one record per CDR3 protein. This table has 550,000 to 650,000 distinct CDR3 sequences, roughly a sixth appearing once. Sequencing used PBMCs or a T cell subset sorted from them (not recorded which). Receptor source: an adult woman who had mild COVID-19 (a few samples of this study predate the infection). Cell type and time point are not known.

The chain uses TRBV7-9 and TRBJ1-1; TRBD1 might be the D (6 bases). Germline V gene lookup returns CDR1 SEHNR and CDR2 FQNEAQ (reference sequence). Deletions cut 2 bases from V and 5 bases from J, with 12 bases between. The CDR3 contains 14 residues. CDR3 loop: CASSLKGGGTEAFF. The CDR3 DNA sequence: TGTGCCAGCAGCTTAAAGGGGGGAGGAACTGAAGCTTTCTTT.

V is TRBV12-3 or TRBV12-4 and J is TRBJ1-2; D call uncertain. V lost 3 bases and J 4 bases, leaving 6 bases between the germline ends. The CDR3 has 12 amino acids. The CDR3 nucleotides read TGTGCCAGCAGTTTTAAGGGCTATGGCTACACCTTC. It yields the protein CASSFKGYGYTF.

CDR3 bases: TGCAGTGCTAGATATCCCGAAGAAAATCAGCCCCAGCATTTT. It specifies CSARYPEENQPQHF. The rearrangement joins TRBV20-1 to TRBJ1-5; no reliable D call. V was cut by 2 bases and J by 4 bases, with 12 bases left in between. There are 14 residues in the CDR3. Germline CDR1 is DFQATT and CDR2 is SNEGSKA (reference sequence).